This TCR beta chain was profiled in a study of shared clonotypes between healthy human individuals (dated by TCRdb to between 2020 and 2021). Concerning the study at large: The cohort comprised two women and a few men aged 18 to 49 years. To increase sequencing depth and limit assay-specific biases, TCR repertoire library preparation and sequencing were carried out by different laboratories using diverse techniques. The study deeply sequenced blood TCR repertoires of several healthy adults to estimate repertoire size and the extent of clonotype sharing between individuals. Each donor's leukapheresis produced roughly between roughly 0.9 and 9 billion PBMCs. For each donor, CD4 naive and CD4 memory were each run on three plates, CD8 naive on two plates, and CD8 memory on one plate. What the research found in general, with its limitations: Across a few donors, approximately 5% of naive CD4, approximately 3.6% of naive CD8, about 2.3% of memory CD4, and 0.3% to 0.45% of memory CD8 clonotypes were shared. Incomplete sequencing was indicated by rarefaction of sorted-subset datasets, despite the large sequencing depth. Because the study included only a small number of donors, the genetic and exposure-history diversity represented was limited. Compared with non-shared clonotypes, clonotypes shared by all four sorted-subset donors had higher generation probabilities. Naive subsets generally had larger estimated clonotype richness than memory subsets. Based on pairwise subsampling, the degree of clonotype sharing among donors was expected to be affected by sequencing depth. Sampling was limited to blood, and TCR repertoires in tissue likely differ from TCR repertoires in blood.

Using the deep immunoSEQ assay, TCR CDR3 regions were amplified from genomic DNA by multiplex PCR. For each cell subset, the extracted genomic DNA was distributed evenly across all wells of several immunoSEQ 96-well plates, and each plate served as one replicate. For sorted subsets, each replicate PCR was loaded with about 200 ng genomic DNA, equivalent to roughly 30,000 T cell genomes. Purified libraries were quantified with a Qubit 3.0 fluorometer, sized on a Bioanalyzer 2100, and re-quantified with the KAPA Library Quantification kit. Every immunoSEQ 96-well plate was sequenced on a dedicated single-read 150-cycle Illumina NextSeq 550 flow cell. The study's processing was this. Because only junctional sequences without quality scores were contained in the immunoSEQ output, filtering matching that applied to full-length reads could not be performed. Sequences were annotated with PyIR, a Python wrapper for IgBLAST v1.9, using IMGT germline references to assign V/J genes and CDR3. Any read was removed if the V/J assignment was weak (E-value above 1e-6), the CDR3 was missing, or the read contained stop codons, out-of-frame junctions, or ambiguous translated residues. V3J clonotypes were defined as sequences sharing the same inferred V gene, J gene, and CDR3 amino acid sequence. The percentage overlap between two repertoires was calculated by dividing the number of shared unique clonotypes by the size of the smaller repertoire. Three approaches were used to assess repertoire richness: RTK rarefaction, the Chao1 estimator, and Recon v2.1 estimates of unobserved clonotypes. OLGA was used to compute generation probabilities for all TCRbeta clonotypes that the gDNA method yielded from a few donors. In its TCRdb copy, this immuneACCESS table keeps in-frame sequences only and misses some clones. Where compared with another copy, unresolved V genes explain less than half of these, and the others have no known cause. The V and J calls and clone size are taken from that table; D and trimming were inferred from the DNA. The sample table records about 690,000 clones; less than 95% of these occur just once. Together, the top ten hold 34% of the sample.

The donors were healthy, HIV-negative adults who had no recently reported acute infections or vaccinations. Only Caucasian adults living in Nashville, Tennessee, USA were represented among the donors. CD8 memory samples were composed of magnetically selected CD45RO+ cells combined with CCR7-negative CD45RA+ effector memory (TemRA) cells. Blood was obtained by leukapheresis, after which PBMCs were separated by Ficoll-Histopaque density gradient centrifugation and cryopreserved in liquid nitrogen vapor phase. Analytical flow cytometry was used to check the purity and quantity of every magnetically sorted T cell population. Each sorted fraction had its genomic DNA isolated and then quantified by UV absorbance on a Nanodrop 2000c. The CDR3 runs 15 amino acids, cysteine and phenylalanine included. The retained sequence is limited to the CDR3, 45 bases, with the frame set at the first base. V ends up 4 bases short and J 2 bases short, with an unmatched junction base count of 8. The germline V gene specifies MNHNS as CDR1 and SASEGT as CDR2.

The sample holds one count of this clone. No cognate antigen has been identified for it. No base quality values were provided; no much bigger clone lies one nucleotide off. The TCR sequence derives from a man younger than 35 in good health. Some clones in this sample may be carry-over from other donors' samples. The sequenced sample consisted of memory CD8+ T cells from PBMCs. The sample's cell subset or site label, in plain terms: CD45RO+ cells pooled with CCR7-negative TemRA cells. The rearranged chain carries TRBV6-1 and TRBJ2-7; TRBD1 aligns with 7 central bases. The DNA sequence follows: TGTGCCAGCAGTGGTAGGGGGCTAGGGACCTACGAGCAGTACTTC. It is translated as CASSGRGLGTYEQYF.